The TCR beta chain under discussion was sequenced for a study of cytomegalovirus exposure and HLA in healthy donors. In the study overall: Researchers found that about four fifths of over 350 genotyped donors fell within the Caucasian-associated ancestry cluster.

This CDR3 spans 21 amino acids. V trimming: 3 bases; J trimming: 4 bases; junction bases outside the gene matches: 18. Germline values: CDR1 MDHEN, CDR2 SYDVKM. PCR was performed using 60 Vbeta and 13 Jbeta primers. Some clones are missing from TCRdb's copy, which holds only in-frame ones; the method was immunoSEQ multiplex PCR. The repertoire holds approximately 150,000 clones, with about three quarters as singletons. This sequence was found in a woman aged 30 to 39 in good health and CMV-seropositive. This chain uses TRBV28 with TRBJ2-6, with 10 bases aligning to TRBD1. Material: PBMCs. The CDR3 reads CASSFIGGGQGPWKGANVLTF. CDR3 DNA sequence: TGTGCCAGCAGTTTTATAGGGGGGGGACAGGGGCCATGGAAGGGGGCCAACGTCCTGACTTTC.